Shown below are 18 T cell receptor beta chains from a single sample sequenced in a study of cytomegalovirus exposure and HLA in healthy donors. The study ran its PCR with 60 Vbeta and 13 Jbeta primers. Only in-frame clones appear in the TCRdb table, and some are missing; sequencing was by immunoSEQ multiplex PCR. This sample's table has about 58,000 clones. Input material: PBMCs. Receptors were obtained from a woman between 18 and 30 years old in good health and CMV-seronegative.

The J gene is TRBJ1-4, the V gene TRBV28, with D possibly matching TRBD1 (5 bases). Germline CDR1 MDHEN, CDR2 SYDVKM. Trimming left V 3 bases short and J 8 bases short, with 16 bases between. This CDR3 contains 15 residues. The DNA for the CDR3 is TGTGCCAGCAGTTTCTTAGAATACGGGGGGGAAAAACTGTTTTTT. Its translation is CASSFLEYGGEKLFF.

The chain couples TRBV7-2 to TRBJ2-7; 12 bases line up with TRBD2. The germline V gene encodes CDR1 SGHTA and CDR2 FQGNSA. The V segment lost 5 bases and the J segment 4 bases; nucleotides outside the gene matches: 6. The CDR3 loop spans 15 amino acids. The CDR3 bases are TGTGCCAGCAGCCCCGGGACTAGCGGGCTTTACGAGCAGTACTTC. This sequence encodes CASSPGTSGLYEQYF.

The rearrangement uses TRBV5-1 and TRBJ1-1, with 7 bases aligning to TRBD1. Germline-derived CDR1 and CDR2 are SGHRS and YFSETQ. The CDR3 contains 15 residues. The V segment lost 4 bases and the J segment 12 bases; nucleotides outside the gene matches: 18. The CDR3: CASSPPQRGQEKSFF. CDR3 DNA sequence: TGCGCCAGCAGCCCTCCACAGCGAGGACAGGAGAAATCTTTCTTT.

This chain connects TRBV30 to TRBJ1-2; weak D call: TRBD1 (5 bases). V was pared by 5 bases and J by 5 bases, with 18 bases between. This CDR3 region has 14 residues. Germline loops: CDR1 GTSNPN, CDR2 SVGIG (reference sequence). CDR3 in amino acids: CAWVLYGGEYGYTF. CDR3 sequence (DNA): TGTGCCTGGGTCCTTTATGGAGGGGAATATGGCTACACCTTC.

The chain is built from TRBV10-3 and TRBJ2-1, with TRBD2 matching over 8 bases. The CDR3 runs to 14 residues. V trimming: 6 bases; J trimming: 6 bases; junction bases outside the gene matches: 7. Germline CDR1 is ENHRY and CDR2 is SYGVKD. CDR3 sequence: CAIRGLVSINEQFF. CDR3 nucleotide sequence: TGTGCCATCAGGGGACTAGTAAGCATCAATGAGCAGTTCTTC.

The rearrangement links TRBV28 to TRBJ2-7; D might be TRBD1 (6 bases). Germline lookup yields CDR1 MDHEN and CDR2 SYDVKM. Between the trimmed V and J ends, which lost 3 bases and 5 bases, there was a span of 23 bases. The CDR3 totals 17 residues. DNA of the CDR3: TGTGCCAGCAGTTTTATGAGATCAGGGGAAAGGAGGAACGAGCAGTACTTC. Translation: CASSFMRSGERRNEQYF.

The chain joins TRBV20-1 to TRBJ1-2; the D gene is possibly TRBD1 (5 bases). Trimming stripped 6 bases from V and 4 bases from J, with 6 bases between. This CDR3 has 10 residues. Germline CDR1 reads DFQATT; CDR2 reads SNEGSKA (reference sequence). This CDR3 is CSADSYGYTF. CDR3 in DNA: TGCAGTGCAGACAGCTATGGCTACACCTTC.

The chain joins TRBV15 to TRBJ1-2; tentatively, D is TRBD1 (5 bases). V was cut by 0 bases and J by 1 base, with 9 bases left in between. CDR3 length: 15 residues. In germline, CDR1 is LNHNV, CDR2 YYDKDF (reference sequence). DNA of the CDR3: TGTGCCACCAGCAGAGAGGGGGGATTTAACTATGGCTACACCTTC. This gives the protein CATSREGGFNYGYTF. The full variable domain, with the rest looked up from reference TRBV15 and TRBJ1-2, is DAMVIQNPRYQVTQFGKPVTLSCSQTLNHNVMYWYQQKSSQAPKLLFHYYDKDFNNEADTPDNFQSRRPNTSFCFLDIRSPGLGDTAMYLCATSREGGFNYGYTFGSGTRLTVV.

On this clone itself: At one of its ends the junction is not consistent with the germline gene, which may arise from a read error. The rearrangement links TRBV4-2 to TRBJ1-6, with D hard to call. CDR3 length equals 16 residues. Germline-derived CDR1 and CDR2 are LGHNA and YNFKEQ. The CDR3 DNA reads as TGTGCCAGCAGCCAGGCCGGAGCCCGGGGTAATTCACCCCTACACTTT. Amino acid sequence: CASSQAGARGNSPLHF.

The chain recombines TRBV9 with TRBJ2-3, with 13 positions matching TRBD2. The germline V gene has CDR1 SGDLS and CDR2 YYNGEE. CDR3 length: 19 residues. The V segment lost 4 bases and the J segment 0 bases; nucleotides outside the gene matches: 11. This CDR3 is CASSIRPRTSGSSTDTQYF. For the CDR3, the DNA is TGTGCCAGCAGCATCCGCCCTAGGACTAGCGGGAGCAGCACAGATACGCAGTATTTT.

The chain is built from TRBV5-1 and TRBJ1-1, with D perhaps TRBD1 (5 bases). Germline V gene sequence: CDR1 SGHRS, CDR2 YFSETQ. The CDR3 spans 16 residues. V lost 0 bases and J lost 7, with 19 bases in between. CDR3 DNA: TGCGCCAGCAGCTTGGCCCAGGCAGGGCCGTTCGGTGAAGCTTTCTTT. This encodes CASSLAQAGPFGEAFF.

This rearrangement joins TRBV5-1 to TRBJ1-1, with TRBD1 matching over 9 bases. V gave up 5 bases and J gave up 4 bases; unmatched junction bases: 6. Germline V gives CDR1 SGHRS, CDR2 YFSETQ. The length of the CDR3 is 14 residues. The chain's CDR3 is CASRPGTGSTEAFF. DNA of the CDR3: TGCGCCAGCAGACCCGGGACAGGGAGCACTGAAGCTTTCTTT.

The CDR3 sequence: CASSSQTGNEQYF. Here the CDR3 DNA reads TGTGCCAGCAGCTCCCAGACAGGGAACGAGCAGTACTTC. This chain joins TRBV11-2 and TRBJ2-7; 7 nucleotides line up with TRBD1. Germline loops: CDR1 SGHAT, CDR2 FQNNGV. The CDR3 consists of 13 residues. With 4 bases clipped from V and 5 bases from J, the junction kept 5 bases outside the gene matches.

This chain joins TRBV7-3 and TRBJ2-1, with D unresolved. The CDR3 runs to 12 residues. Trimming removed 5 bases from V and 7 bases from J, with 9 bases in between. The germline CDR1 and CDR2 sequences are SGHTA and FQGTGA. CDR3 sequence: CASSAPENEQFF. CDR3 sequence (DNA): TGTGCCAGCAGCGCCCCGGAGAATGAGCAGTTCTTC.

The rearrangement joins TRBV4-1 to TRBJ1-2; no reliable D call. V lost 1 base to trimming and J lost 0 bases, with 12 bases between them. Germline V CDR1 and CDR2: MGHRA, YSYEKL. This CDR3 region has 16 residues. The CDR3, as DNA: TGCGCCAGCAGCCAAGTGGCGGGAACCGCTAACTATGGCTACACCTTC. Translated, it gives CASSQVAGTANYGYTF.

V usage is TRBV29-1 and J usage is TRBJ2-5; TRBD1 aligns across 8 bases. The closer fit of TRBJ2-7 to the DNA end suggests the J call may be wrong. The CDR3 covers 13 residues. Germline-derived CDR1 and CDR2 are SQVTM and ANQGSEA. CDR3 coding DNA: TGCAGCGTGAAGAGGGACAGGCAGTACGAGCAGTACTTC. Encoded protein: CSVKRDRQYEQYF.

The chain is built from TRBV6-5 and TRBJ1-1; D is ambiguous. The CDR3 totals 13 residues. Germline V gene lookup returns CDR1 MNHEY and CDR2 SVGAGI. V lost 6 bases, J lost 0 bases, and 8 bases lay in between. The CDR3 DNA reads as TGTGCCAGCAGACGACTGCTGAACACTGAAGCTTTCTTT. Protein sequence: CASRRLLNTEAFF.

The CDR3 spells CASSSIIPTGPQETQYF. The CDR3 coding sequence is TGTGCCAGCAGTTCCATCATCCCGACAGGGCCTCAAGAGACCCAGTACTTC. This chain connects TRBV28 to TRBJ2-5, with 7 bases that match TRBD1. Germline V CDR1 and CDR2: MDHEN, SYDVKM. The CDR3 has 17 residues. The V segment lost 4 bases and the J segment 2 bases; nucleotides outside the gene matches: 13. Based on the CDR3 plus reference TRBV28 and TRBJ2-5, the full variable domain is DVKVTQSSRYLVKRTGEKVFLECVQDMDHENMFWYRQDPGLGLRLIYFSYDVKMKEKGDIPEGYSVSREKKERFSLILESASTNQTSMYLCASSSIIPTGPQETQYFGPGTRLLVL.